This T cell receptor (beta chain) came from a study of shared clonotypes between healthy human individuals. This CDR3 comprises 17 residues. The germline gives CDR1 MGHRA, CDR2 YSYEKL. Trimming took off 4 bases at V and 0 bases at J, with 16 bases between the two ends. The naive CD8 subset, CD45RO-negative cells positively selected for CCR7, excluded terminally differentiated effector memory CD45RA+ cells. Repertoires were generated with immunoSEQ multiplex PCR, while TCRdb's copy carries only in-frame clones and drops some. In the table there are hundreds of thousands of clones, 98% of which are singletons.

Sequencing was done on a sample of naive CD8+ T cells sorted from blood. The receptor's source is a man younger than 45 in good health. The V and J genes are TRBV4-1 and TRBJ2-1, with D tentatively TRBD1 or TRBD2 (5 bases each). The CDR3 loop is CASSPLGATSSYNEQFF. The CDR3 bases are TGCGCCAGCAGCCCCCTCGGGGCTACGAGCTCCTACAATGAGCAGTTCTTC.